The entry that follows covers one T cell receptor beta chain sequence. Its antigen is as yet unknown. The data stem from a study of CD8 T cells in ankylosing spondylitis. MiXCR was run by TCRdb on the 5' RACE reads, yielding one entry per CDR3 protein. The sample has more than 600,000 distinct CDR3 sequences; 15% to 20% are singletons. Study results and caveats: Apparently characteristic of ankylosing spondylitis blood was a TCR beta motif (about eight highly homologous variants).

Per germline, CDR1 ENHRY and CDR2 SYGVKD. This CDR3 is built from 13 residues. The V segment lost 6 bases and the J segment 4 bases; nucleotides outside the gene matches: 3. This chain links TRBV10-3 with TRBJ2-7, with TRBD1 matching 10 bases. The sequence was collected from a male donor with ankylosing spondylitis. Sequencing was carried out using blood, either unsorted or a sorted T cell fraction (not recorded which). In nucleotides, the CDR3 is TGTGCCATCAGGGGGGACAGGGGTTACGAGCAGTACTTC. Protein sequence: CAIRGDRGYEQYF.